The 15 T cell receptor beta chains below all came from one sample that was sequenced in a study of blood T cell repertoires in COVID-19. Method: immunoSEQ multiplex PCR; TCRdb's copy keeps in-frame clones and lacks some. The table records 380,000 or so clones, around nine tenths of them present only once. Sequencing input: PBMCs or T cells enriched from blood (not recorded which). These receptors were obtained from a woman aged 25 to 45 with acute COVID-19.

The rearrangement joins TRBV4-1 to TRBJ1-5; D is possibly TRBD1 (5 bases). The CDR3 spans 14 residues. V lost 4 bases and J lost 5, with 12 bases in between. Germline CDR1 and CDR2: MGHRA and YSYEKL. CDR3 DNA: TGCGCCAGCAGCCTGACGTCGGGGGATCAGCCCCAGCATTTT. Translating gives CASSLTSGDQPQHF.

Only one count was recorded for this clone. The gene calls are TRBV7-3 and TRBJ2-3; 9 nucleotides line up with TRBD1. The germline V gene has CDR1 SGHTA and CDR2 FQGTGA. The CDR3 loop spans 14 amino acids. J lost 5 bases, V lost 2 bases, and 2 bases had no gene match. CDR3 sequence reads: CASSLAGQGDTQYF. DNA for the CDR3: TGTGCCAGCAGCTTAGCGGGACAGGGAGATACGCAGTATTTT. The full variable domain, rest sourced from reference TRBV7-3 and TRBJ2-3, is GAGVSQTPSNKVTEKGKYVELRCDPISGHTALYWYRQSLGQGPEFLIYFQGTGAADDSGLPNDRFFAVRPEGSVSTLKIQRTERGDSAVYLCASSLAGQGDTQYFGPGTRLTVL.

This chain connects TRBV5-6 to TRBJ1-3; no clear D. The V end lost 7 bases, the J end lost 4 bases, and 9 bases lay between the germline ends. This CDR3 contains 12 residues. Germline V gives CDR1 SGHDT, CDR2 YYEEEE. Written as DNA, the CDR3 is TGTGCCAGCGGGCCTGGGGGAAACACCATATATTTT. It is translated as CASGPGGNTIYF.

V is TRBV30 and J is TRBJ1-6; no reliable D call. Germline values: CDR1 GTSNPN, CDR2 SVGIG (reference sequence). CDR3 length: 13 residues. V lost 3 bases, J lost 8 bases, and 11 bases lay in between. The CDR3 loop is CAWRTLRDSPLHF. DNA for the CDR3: TGTGCCTGGAGGACCCTACGGGATTCACCCCTCCACTTT.

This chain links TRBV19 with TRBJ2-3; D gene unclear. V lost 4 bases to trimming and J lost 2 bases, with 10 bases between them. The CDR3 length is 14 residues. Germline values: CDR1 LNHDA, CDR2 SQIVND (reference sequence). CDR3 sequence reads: CASSSGQPTDTQYF. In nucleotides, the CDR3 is TGTGCCAGTAGTAGCGGCCAGCCCACAGATACGCAGTATTTT. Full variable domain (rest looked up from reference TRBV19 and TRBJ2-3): DGGITQSPKYLFRKEGQNVTLSCEQNLNHDAMYWYRQDPGQGLRLIYYSQIVNDFQKGDIAEGYSVSREKKESFPLTVTSAQKNPTAFYLCASSSGQPTDTQYFGPGTRLTVL.

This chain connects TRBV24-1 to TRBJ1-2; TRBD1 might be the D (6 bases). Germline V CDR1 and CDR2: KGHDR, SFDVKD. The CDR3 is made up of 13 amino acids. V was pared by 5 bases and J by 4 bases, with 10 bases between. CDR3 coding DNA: TGTGCCACCAGTGTGGCAGGGGCCTATGGCTACACCTTC. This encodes CATSVAGAYGYTF.

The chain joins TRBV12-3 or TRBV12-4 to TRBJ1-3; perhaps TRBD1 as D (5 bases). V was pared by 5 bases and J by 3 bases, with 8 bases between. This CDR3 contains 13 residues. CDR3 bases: TGTGCCAGCAGTCGGCAGGGTGGAAACACCATATATTTT. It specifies CASSRQGGNTIYF.

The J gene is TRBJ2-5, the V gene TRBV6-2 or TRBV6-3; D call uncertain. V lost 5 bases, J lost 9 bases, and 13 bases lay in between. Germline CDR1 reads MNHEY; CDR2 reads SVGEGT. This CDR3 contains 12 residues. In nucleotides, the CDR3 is TGTGCCAGCAGTCTAAAACAGAGAGCCCAGTACTTC. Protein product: CASSLKQRAQYF.

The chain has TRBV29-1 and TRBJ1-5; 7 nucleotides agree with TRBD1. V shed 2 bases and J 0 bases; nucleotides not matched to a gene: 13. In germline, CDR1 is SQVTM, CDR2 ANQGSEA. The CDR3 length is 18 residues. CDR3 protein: CSVEYTGAIPDSNQPQHF. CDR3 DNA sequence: TGCAGCGTTGAATATACAGGGGCCATCCCGGATAGCAATCAGCCCCAGCATTTT.

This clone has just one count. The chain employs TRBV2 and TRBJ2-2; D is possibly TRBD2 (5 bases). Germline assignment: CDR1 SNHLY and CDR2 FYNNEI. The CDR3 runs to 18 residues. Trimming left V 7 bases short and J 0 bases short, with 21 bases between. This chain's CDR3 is CASIPPTGKNANTGELFF. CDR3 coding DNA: TGTGCCAGCATCCCACCGACGGGAAAAAACGCGAACACCGGGGAGCTGTTTTTT.

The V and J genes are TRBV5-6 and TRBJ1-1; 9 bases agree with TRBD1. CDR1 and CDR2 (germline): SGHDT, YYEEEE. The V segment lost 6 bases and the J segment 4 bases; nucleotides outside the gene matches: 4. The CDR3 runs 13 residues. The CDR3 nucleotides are TGTGCCAGCACGGGACAGGGCCGCACTGAAGCTTTCTTT. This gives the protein CASTGQGRTEAFF.

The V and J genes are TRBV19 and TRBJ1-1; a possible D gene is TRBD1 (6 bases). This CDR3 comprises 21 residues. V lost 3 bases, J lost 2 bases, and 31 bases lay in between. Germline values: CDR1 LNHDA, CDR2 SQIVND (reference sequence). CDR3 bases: TGTGCCAGTAGTATGTGGGGCCTCGCAGGGGAACTAAGGGTCCTAAACACTGAAGCTTTCTTT. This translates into CASSMWGLAGELRVLNTEAFF. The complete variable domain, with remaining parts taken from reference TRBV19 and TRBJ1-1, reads DGGITQSPKYLFRKEGQNVTLSCEQNLNHDAMYWYRQDPGQGLRLIYYSQIVNDFQKGDIAEGYSVSREKKESFPLTVTSAQKNPTAFYLCASSMWGLAGELRVLNTEAFFGQGTRLTVV.

Here the CDR3 reads CASSLVIAGGTDTQYF. The CDR3 nucleotides are TGTGCCAGCAGCTTGGTAATAGCGGGGGGCACAGATACGCAGTATTTT. V and J are TRBV5-5 and TRBJ2-3, with TRBD2 matching over 9 bases. Germline values: CDR1 SGHKS, CDR2 YYEKEE (reference sequence). This CDR3 is built from 16 residues. V dropped 0 bases and J dropped 1; count of bases not matched to a gene: 3. Using reference TRBV5-5 and TRBJ2-3 for the parts outside the CDR3, the full variable domain is DAGVTQSPTHLIKTRGQQVTLRCSPISGHKSVSWYQQVLGQGPQFIFQYYEKEERGRGNFPDRFSARQFPNYSSELNVNALLLGDSALYLCASSLVIAGGTDTQYFGPGTRLTVL.

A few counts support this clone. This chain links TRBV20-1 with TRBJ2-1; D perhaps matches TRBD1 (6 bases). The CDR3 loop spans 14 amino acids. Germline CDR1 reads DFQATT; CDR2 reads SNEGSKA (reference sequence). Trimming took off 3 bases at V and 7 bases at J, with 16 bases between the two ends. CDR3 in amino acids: CSASRNRDQNEQFF. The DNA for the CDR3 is TGCAGTGCTAGTCGGAACAGGGACCAAAATGAGCAGTTCTTC.

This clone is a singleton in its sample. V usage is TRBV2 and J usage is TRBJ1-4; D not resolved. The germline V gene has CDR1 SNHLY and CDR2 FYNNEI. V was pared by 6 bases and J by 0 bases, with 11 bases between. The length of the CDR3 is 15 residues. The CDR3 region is CASREESATNEKLFF. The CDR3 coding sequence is TGTGCCAGCAGGGAGGAGTCTGCAACTAATGAAAAACTGTTTTTT.